The T cell receptor (beta chain) under discussion was sequenced for a study of CD8 T cells in ankylosing spondylitis. CDR1 is SGDLS and CDR2 is YYNGEE in the germline V gene. The CDR3 spans 13 residues. The germline V and J ends were trimmed by 4 bases and 4 bases, with 10 bases remaining between them. TCRdb reprocessed the 5' RACE reads with MiXCR, giving one entry per CDR3 protein. The table includes 150,000 to 200,000 distinct CDR3 sequences, 15% to 20% detected once. This clonotype was seen many times. The sample consisted of blood, either unsorted or a sorted T cell fraction (not recorded which). The source is a male donor aged 10-30 years with ankylosing spondylitis or in good health (not recorded which). This chain links TRBV9 with TRBJ2-3; a weak D match, TRBD1 (6 bases). The CDR3 protein is CASSPEGADTQYF. In DNA, the CDR3 is TGTGCCAGCAGCCCCGAGGGGGCAGATACGCAGTATTTT.